Listed below are T cell receptor beta chains from one sample, sequenced in a study of Graves' ophthalmopathy and Graves' hyperthyroidism. MiXCR, run by TCRdb on the multiplex PCR reads, gives a single entry per CDR3 protein. The sample lists some 170,000 distinct CDR3 sequences; 39% were seen once. Sequenced input: peripheral blood. These receptors came from a man aged 25 to 40 with Graves' ophthalmopathy. Each CDR3 is given with its conserved first and last residue. D genes are given only for firm matches. Clone size is given for some rows only: seen once, a few or many times, or a class if the clone is expanded.

D gene | J gene | clone size | V gene | CDR3 DNA | CDR3 protein
TRBD1 | TRBJ1-5 | many | TRBV6-1 | TGTGCCAGCAGGGGGACAGGGGGCTATAGCAATCAGCCCCAGCATTTT | CASRGTGGYSNQPQHF
- | TRBJ1-5 | - | TRBV12-3/TRBV12-4 | TGTGCCAGCAGTTACGATTACAGGGATCAGCCCCAGCATTTT | CASSYDYRDQPQHF
TRBD2 | TRBJ2-7 | - | TRBV7-2 | TGTGCCAGCAGCTCAGGTGGGGGGGTAGGCTACGAGCAGTACTTC | CASSSGGGVGYEQYF
- | TRBJ2-7 | - | TRBV28 | TGTGCCAGCAGTTTAGGCGGAGCCCTCTCCTACGAGCAGTACTTC | CASSLGGALSYEQYF
- | TRBJ2-5 | many | TRBV15 | TGTGCCACCAGCAGAGGGTTGCAAGAGACCCAGTACTTC | CATSRGLQETQYF
- | TRBJ1-2 | many | TRBV4-2 | TGTGCCAGCAGCCGCAGGGACGGAGAAAACTATGGCTACACCTTC | CASSRRDGENYGYTF
TRBD1 | TRBJ1-6 | many | TRBV20-1 | TGCAGTGCTAGAGATTACGGGACAGGGGGTAATTCACCCCTCCACTTT | CSARDYGTGGNSPLHF
- | TRBJ2-6 | many | TRBV6-2/TRBV6-3 | TGTGCCAGCGGGCACAGAGACTCTGGGGCCAACGTCCTGACTTTC | CASGHRDSGANVLTF
TRBD1 | TRBJ2-7 | - | TRBV6-2/TRBV6-3 | TGTGCCAGCAGTTACTGGGGACAGGGCGCCCACGAGCAGTACTTC | CASSYWGQGAHEQYF
TRBD2 | TRBJ2-5 | - | TRBV28 | TGTGCCAGCGGGGTAGCGGGTCAAGAGACCCAGTACTTC | CASGVAGQETQYF
- | TRBJ1-5 | many | TRBV6-2/TRBV6-3 | TGTGCCAGCAGTTATCGGGCAGGGAATCAGCCCCAGCATTTT | CASSYRAGNQPQHF
- | TRBJ1-5 | many | TRBV12-3/TRBV12-4 | TGTGCCAGCACCTACAGGGACGATAATCAGCCCCAGCATTTT | CASTYRDDNQPQHF
- | TRBJ1-6 | many | TRBV6-5 | TGTGCCAGCAGTTATCTCCGGAGCTCCTATAATTCACCCCTCCACTTT | CASSYLRSSYNSPLHF
- | TRBJ2-7 | many | TRBV30 | TGTGCCTGGAATGGGGGCGGGCCCTTTGGCGAGCAGTACTTC | CAWNGGGPFGEQYF
- | TRBJ2-5 | - | TRBV29-1 | TGCAGCGTTGTCAGAGGACCAGAGACCCAGTACTTC | CSVVRGPETQYF
TRBD1 | TRBJ1-1 | many | TRBV4-1 | TGCGCCAGCAGCCTCTTTGCCCTGCCTGGACAGGGTGGCACTGAAGCTTTCTTT | CASSLFALPGQGGTEAFF
- | TRBJ1-6 | many | TRBV9 | TGTGCCAGCAGCGTAAAAGGGGGTCAATCACCCCTCCACTTT | CASSVKGGQSPLHF
TRBD1 | TRBJ1-3 | many | TRBV5-1 | TGCGCCAGCAGCAGGACAGGGCATCCGGACACCATATATTTT | CASSRTGHPDTIYF
TRBD1 | TRBJ2-7 | many | TRBV24-1 | TGTGCCACCAGCAGTAGACAGGGTGAAGACGAGCAGTACTTC | CATSSRQGEDEQYF
TRBD1 | TRBJ1-1 | - | TRBV28 | TGTGCCAGCACGGGACAGCCCATGAACACTGAAGCTTTCTTT | CASTGQPMNTEAFF
TRBD2 | TRBJ2-2 | many | TRBV11-3 | TGTGCCAGCAGCCGACGGGAGGTCGGGGAGCTGTTTTTT | CASSRREVGELFF
- | TRBJ1-1 | many | TRBV29-1 | TGCAGCGTACTTAGTCAGAACACTGAAGCTTTCTTT | CSVLSQNTEAFF
- | TRBJ1-6 | - | TRBV6-1 | TGTGCCAGCAGGAAGGACCGCGATAATTCACCCCTCCACTTT | CASRKDRDNSPLHF
TRBD2 | TRBJ2-7 | many | TRBV20-1 | TGCAGTGCTGGGACTAGCGGGGCCTACGAGCAGTACTTC | CSAGTSGAYEQYF
TRBD2 | TRBJ2-4 | - | TRBV28 | TGTGCCAGCAGTCCTAGCGGGAGTGGCTTTATCGCCAAAAACATTCAGTACTTC | CASSPSGSGFIAKNIQYF